This TCR beta chain appears in the sequencing data of a study of T-cell memory formation after mild COVID-19. Study-wide background: Among the donors, TCR clusters were largely specific to each donor.

Per germline, CDR1 MGHRA and CDR2 YSYEKL. The length of the CDR3 is 13 residues. V was pared by 3 bases and J by 7 bases, with 12 bases between. TCRdb re-called the 5' RACE reads through MiXCR, storing one row per CDR3 protein. The sample records some 130,000 distinct CDR3 sequences, about 17% being singletons. The sample comprised PBMCs or a T cell subset sorted from them (not recorded which). This rearrangement joins TRBV4-1 to TRBJ1-1, with D maybe TRBD1 (6 bases). This receptor was identified in an adult woman who had mild COVID-19 (a few samples of this study predate the infection). Cell type and time point are not known. The CDR3 loop reads CASSHTGTSEAFF. CDR3 sequence (DNA): TGCGCCAGCAGCCACACCGGGACAAGTGAAGCTTTCTTT.